Below are 8 T cell receptor beta chains sequenced from a single sample in a study of vaccination and CD4 T cells after COVID-19. Once obtained from cultured CD4+ T cells, the DNA was sequenced using the Oncomine TCR Beta short-read assay. TCRdb re-called the PCR reads with MiXCR, one entry per CDR3 protein. The data hold roughly 20,000 distinct CDR3 sequences, with 30% to 45% observed a single time. The antigens these receptors bind are not known. Documented treatment: approximately 11-day PBMC culture with coronavirus spike peptide pools or control peptides (ViraFEST assay). The sequenced sample was CD4+ T cells from blood, cultured in vitro, obtained before SARS-CoV-2 vaccination. All receptors derive from a human donor who had recovered from COVID-19.

This clonotype was seen more than once but under ten times. J is TRBJ1-1 and V is TRBV2; 9 bases align to TRBD1. CDR1 is SNHLY and CDR2 is FYNNEI in the germline V gene. V was clipped by 3 bases and J by 4 bases; unmatched bases: 12. The CDR3 runs 17 residues. The CDR3 here is CASSDWDREKVSTEAFF. Here the CDR3 DNA reads TGTGCCAGCAGTGATTGGGACAGGGAAAAGGTGAGCACTGAAGCTTTCTTT.

This clonotype was observed a single time. The genes are TRBV12-3 or TRBV12-4 and TRBJ2-7; no reliable D call. The CDR3 has 14 residues. V was shortened by 5 bases and J by 2 bases, with 13 bases between the two germline ends. CDR3 nucleotides: TGTGCCAGCAGTCCCCGTCGGCCTACCTACGAGCAGTACTTC. It encodes CASSPRRPTYEQYF.

This clonotype was observed a handful of times. The genes are TRBV6-1 and TRBJ2-2; no clear D gene. CDR3 length equals 14 residues. Germline V CDR1 and CDR2: MNHNS, SASEGT. The V gene lost 2 bases and the J gene lost 6 bases, with 10 bases spanning the gap. In DNA, the CDR3 is TGTGCCAGCAGTGAATCACGCGCTCCCGGGGAGCTGTTTTTT. Translating it yields CASSESRAPGELFF.

This chain joins TRBV20-1 and TRBJ2-1; 7 bases are shared with TRBD2. This CDR3 is built from 13 residues. Germline V gene data show CDR1 as DFQATT and CDR2 as SNEGSKA (reference sequence). V shed 1 base, J shed 8 bases, and the junction held 5 bases outside the gene matches. The CDR3 loop is CSARARGVHEQFF. Here the CDR3 DNA reads TGCAGTGCTAGAGCACGGGGGGTTCATGAGCAGTTCTTC.

In its sample, this clonotype was seen a few times. The chain couples TRBV9 to TRBJ2-5; 8 nucleotides match TRBD2. Germline assignment: CDR1 SGDLS and CDR2 YYNGEE. J was trimmed by 2 bases and V by 4 bases; bases with no gene match: 7. CDR3 size: 15 residues. For the CDR3, the DNA is TGTGCCAGCAGCCCCCGGGGGGGAGTACAAGAGACCCAGTACTTC. It yields the protein CASSPRGGVQETQYF.

This clonotype was detected a few times. The chain uses TRBV5-1 and TRBJ1-2; D perhaps matches TRBD1 (6 bases). The V and J ends lost 6 bases and 5 bases respectively, with 17 bases between them. Germline values: CDR1 SGHRS, CDR2 YFSETQ. CDR3 length equals 14 residues. The CDR3 loop reads CASTSLDSMYGYTF. The CDR3 DNA reads TGCGCCAGCACCTCCTTGGACAGTATGTATGGCTACACCTTC.

This clonotype has a handful of counts. The genes are TRBV20-1 and TRBJ2-3; no clear D gene. Germline V gene lookup returns CDR1 DFQATT and CDR2 SNEGSKA (reference sequence). V lost 3 bases and J lost 4, with 5 bases in between. The CDR3 is made up of 11 amino acids. This CDR3 reads CSASFPDTQYF. The CDR3, as DNA: TGCAGTGCTAGTTTTCCAGATACGCAGTATTTT.

This clonotype appeared a few times. The chain links TRBV6-1 to TRBJ1-2, with D possibly TRBD1 on 5 matching bases. The CDR3 sequence is 13 residues long. The germline V and J ends were trimmed by 1 base and 5 bases, with 8 bases remaining between them. Germline-derived CDR1 and CDR2 are MNHNS and SASEGT. CDR3 amino acids: CASSEDGGYGYTF. The CDR3 DNA reads TGTGCCAGCAGTGAAGATGGGGGGTATGGCTACACCTTC.